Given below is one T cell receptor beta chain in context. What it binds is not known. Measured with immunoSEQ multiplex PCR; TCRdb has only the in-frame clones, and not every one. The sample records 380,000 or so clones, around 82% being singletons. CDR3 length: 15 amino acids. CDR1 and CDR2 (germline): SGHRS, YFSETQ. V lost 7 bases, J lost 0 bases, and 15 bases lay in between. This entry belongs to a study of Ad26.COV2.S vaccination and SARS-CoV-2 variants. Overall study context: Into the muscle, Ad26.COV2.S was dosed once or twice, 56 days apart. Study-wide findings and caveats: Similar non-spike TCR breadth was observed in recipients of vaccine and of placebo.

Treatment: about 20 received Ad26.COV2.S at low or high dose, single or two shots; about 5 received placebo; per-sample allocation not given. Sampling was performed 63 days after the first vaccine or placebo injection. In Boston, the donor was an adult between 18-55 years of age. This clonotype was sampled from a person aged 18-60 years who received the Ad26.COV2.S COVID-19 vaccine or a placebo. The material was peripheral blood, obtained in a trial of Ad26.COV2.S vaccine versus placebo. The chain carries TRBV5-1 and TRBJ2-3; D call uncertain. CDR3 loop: CASREFLRSTDTQYF. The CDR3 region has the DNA TGCGCCAGCCGAGAATTCTTGAGGAGCACAGATACGCAGTATTTT.